This T cell receptor (beta chain) is from a study of T cell clonotyping in hematopoietic cell transplantation. Regarding the study as a whole: Higher Inverse Simpson Index values in graft donor and pretransplant recipient predicted broader posttransplant TCR diversity. Without cell sorting, CD4 versus CD8 contributions remain unresolved.

Germline V lookup: CDR1 LGHNA, CDR2 YSLEER. Trimming took 1 base from V and 0 from J, leaving 6 bases between them. The CDR3 length is 15 residues. Points on this clone: Antigen specificity is unknown.

Generated by immunoSEQ multiplex PCR, the TCRdb table keeps only in-frame clones and is missing some. The table includes more than 10,000 clones, approximately 90% detected once. The V gene is TRBV4-3, the J gene TRBJ1-4; no definite D call. The specimen sequenced was peripheral blood mononuclear cells. The clonotype comes from a man in his thirties or forties in good health. Some clones in this sample may be carry-over from other donors' samples. In nucleotides, the CDR3 is TGCGCCAGCAGCCAAGGGACGACAACTAATGAAAAACTGTTTTTT. Its protein is CASSQGTTTNEKLFF.